This note documents a single TCR beta chain sequence. Its antigen is still unknown. Trimming cost V 3 bases and J 2 bases, with 13 bases left between them. Germline CDR1 SGHAT, CDR2 FQNNGV. The length of the CDR3 is 15 residues. The data belong to a study of cytomegalovirus exposure and HLA in healthy donors. Background on the study: Most genotyped donors, approximately 77% of 300 to 400, had Caucasian-associated genetic ancestry.

Study-level findings and limits: High sensitivity and specificity were reportedly achieved when the classifier diagnosed cytomegalovirus status. Several top significant clusters appeared, in a later analysis, to be linked to common viral pathogens.

Primers for the PCR totalled 60 Vbeta and 13 Jbeta. Some clones are missing from TCRdb's copy, which holds only in-frame ones; the method was immunoSEQ multiplex PCR. The profile shows about 130,000 clones, approximately 10% of them singletons. The sequenced sample consisted of PBMCs. This rearrangement joins TRBV11-2 to TRBJ1-1; D call uncertain. The sequence was collected from a woman aged 40 to 50 in good health and CMV-seropositive. The CDR3 DNA follows: TGTGCCAGCAGCTTTCAGACAAAGTTAAACACTGAAGCTTTCTTT. As protein: CASSFQTKLNTEAFF.